The sequence of this T cell receptor (beta chain) was determined in a study of blood T cell repertoires in COVID-19. Study at large: Whether acute or convalescent, the COVID-19 samples came from the United States, Italy and Spain. In each case, the material was cDNA or gDNA derived from T cells, B-cell-depleted T cells, or PBMCs.

CDR1 and CDR2 (germline): SGHRS, YFSETQ. The length of the CDR3 is 13 residues. Trimming stripped 0 bases from V and 10 bases from J, with 10 bases between. Per the original methods: Estimates of nucleated cell counts were drawn from the amplification of reference gene primers. Produced via immunoSEQ multiplex PCR; TCRdb's table is partial and in-frame only. V and J calls and clone size are as listed in that table; D and trimming were resolved from the DNA. The table has 76,000 or so clones, 91% seen once. The sample comprised peripheral blood. This clonotype was obtained from a human donor in a cohort sampled during active COVID-19. The rearrangement joins TRBV5-1 to TRBJ2-2; possible D gene TRBD2, 5 bases. The CDR3 protein is CASSLVLGEELFF. DNA of the CDR3: TGCGCCAGCAGCTTGGTTTTGGGAGAGGAGCTGTTTTTT.